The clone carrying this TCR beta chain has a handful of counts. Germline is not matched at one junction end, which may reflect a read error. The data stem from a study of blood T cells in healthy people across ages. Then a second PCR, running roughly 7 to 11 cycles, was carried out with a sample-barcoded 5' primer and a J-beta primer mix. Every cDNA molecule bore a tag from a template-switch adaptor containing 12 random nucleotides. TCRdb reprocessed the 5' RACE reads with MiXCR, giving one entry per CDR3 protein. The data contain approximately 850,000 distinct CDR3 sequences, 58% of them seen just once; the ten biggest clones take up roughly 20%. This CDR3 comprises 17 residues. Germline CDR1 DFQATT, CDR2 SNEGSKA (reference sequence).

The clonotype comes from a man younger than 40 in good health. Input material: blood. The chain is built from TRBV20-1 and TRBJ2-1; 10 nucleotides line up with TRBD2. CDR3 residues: CSASPQREGVNPNGQFF. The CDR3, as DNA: TGCAGTGCTAGCCCACAGCGGGAGGGGGTCAATCCCAATGGGCAGTTCTTC.